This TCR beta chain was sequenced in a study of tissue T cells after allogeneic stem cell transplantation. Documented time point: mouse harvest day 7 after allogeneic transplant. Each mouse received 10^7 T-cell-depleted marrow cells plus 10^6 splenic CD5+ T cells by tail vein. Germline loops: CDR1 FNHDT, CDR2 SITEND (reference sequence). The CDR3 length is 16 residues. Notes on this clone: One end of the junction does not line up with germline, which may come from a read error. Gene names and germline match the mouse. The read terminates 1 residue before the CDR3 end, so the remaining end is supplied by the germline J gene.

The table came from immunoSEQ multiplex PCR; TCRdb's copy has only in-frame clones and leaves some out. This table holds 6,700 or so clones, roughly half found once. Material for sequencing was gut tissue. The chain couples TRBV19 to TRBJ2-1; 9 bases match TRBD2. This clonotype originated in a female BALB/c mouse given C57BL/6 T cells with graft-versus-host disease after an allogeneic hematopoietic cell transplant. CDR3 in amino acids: CASSTRLGANYTEQFF. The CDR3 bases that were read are TGTGCCAGCAGTACCCGACTGGGGGCTAACTATACTGAGCAGTTC.